This T cell receptor beta chain was obtained from a study of blood T cell repertoires in COVID-19. Libraries were prepared by immunoSEQ multiplex PCR; TCRdb keeps only in-frame clonotypes and omits some of them. The data contain tens of thousands of clones, about 88% of them seen just once; the ten biggest clones take up approximately 3.1%. V lost 8 bases, J lost 1 base, and 5 bases stayed unmatched. Germline V gene sequence: CDR1 LNHDA, CDR2 SQIVND (reference sequence). CDR3 length: 14 residues. Those enrolled, adults aged about 18 to 89 years, came from under 25 US areas. Donors in Cohort 3 counted as recovered after two negative PCRs, clearance, or symptom resolution.

The chain combines TRBV19 with TRBJ1-1, with 9 bases lining up with TRBD1. The clonotype originates from a woman aged 45-65 years who had recovered from COVID-19. The sample taken for sequencing was PBMCs or T cells enriched from blood (not recorded which). Here the CDR3 DNA reads TGTGCCAGTCGACAGACAGGGGGGAACACTGAAGCTTTCTTT. It specifies CASRQTGGNTEAFF.